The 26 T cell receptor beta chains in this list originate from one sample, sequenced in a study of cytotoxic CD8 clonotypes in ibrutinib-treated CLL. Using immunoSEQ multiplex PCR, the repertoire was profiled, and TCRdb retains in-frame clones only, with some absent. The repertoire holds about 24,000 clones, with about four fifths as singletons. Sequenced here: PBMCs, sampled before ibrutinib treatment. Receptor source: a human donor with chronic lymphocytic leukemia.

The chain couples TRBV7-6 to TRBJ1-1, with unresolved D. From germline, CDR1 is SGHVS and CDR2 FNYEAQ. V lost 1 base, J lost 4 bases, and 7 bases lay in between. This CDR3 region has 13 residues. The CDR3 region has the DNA TGTGCCAGCAGCTTAGGCGGGATCACTGAAGCTTTCTTT. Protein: CASSLGGITEAFF.

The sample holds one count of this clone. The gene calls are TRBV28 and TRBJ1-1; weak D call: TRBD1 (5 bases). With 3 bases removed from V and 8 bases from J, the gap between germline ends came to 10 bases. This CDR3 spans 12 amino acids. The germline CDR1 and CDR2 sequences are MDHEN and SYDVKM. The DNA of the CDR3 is TGTGCCAGCAGTTTGGGGGGGAGGGAAGCTTTCTTT. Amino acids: CASSLGGREAFF.

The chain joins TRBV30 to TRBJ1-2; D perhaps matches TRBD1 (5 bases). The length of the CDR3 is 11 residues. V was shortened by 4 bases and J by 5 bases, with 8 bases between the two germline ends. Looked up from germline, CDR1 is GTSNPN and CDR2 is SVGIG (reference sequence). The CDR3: CAWKTAYGYTF. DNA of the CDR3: TGTGCCTGGAAGACAGCATATGGCTACACCTTC.

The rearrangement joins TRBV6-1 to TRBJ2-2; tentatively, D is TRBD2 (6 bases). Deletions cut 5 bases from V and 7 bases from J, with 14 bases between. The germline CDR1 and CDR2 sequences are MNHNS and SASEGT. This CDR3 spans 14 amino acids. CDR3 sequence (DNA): TGTGCCAGCAGTACGGGACTCCCGAACGGGGAGCTGTTTTTT. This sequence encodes CASSTGLPNGELFF.

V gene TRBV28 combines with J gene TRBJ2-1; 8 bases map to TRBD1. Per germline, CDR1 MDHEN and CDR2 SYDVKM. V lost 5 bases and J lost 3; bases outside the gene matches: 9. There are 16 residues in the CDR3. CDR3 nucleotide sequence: TGTGCCAGCAGTATACTCACAGGGGGGAGCTACAATGAGCAGTTCTTC. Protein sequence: CASSILTGGSYNEQFF.

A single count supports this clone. Here the CDR3 DNA reads TGTGCCAGCAGCCAAGAGCTAGGACTAGCGGCACCCAATGAGCAGTTCTTC. It specifies CASSQELGLAAPNEQFF. V and J are TRBV14 and TRBJ2-1; 10 bases are shared with TRBD2. V was clipped by 0 bases and J by 6 bases; unmatched bases: 8. The CDR3 sequence is 17 residues long. Looked up from germline, CDR1 is SGHDN and CDR2 is FVKESK.

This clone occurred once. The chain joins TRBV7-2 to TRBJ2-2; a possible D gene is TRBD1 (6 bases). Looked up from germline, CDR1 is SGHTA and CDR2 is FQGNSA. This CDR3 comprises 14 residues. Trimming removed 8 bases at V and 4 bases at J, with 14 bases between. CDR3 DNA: TGTGCCAGCGGAGAGACAGGTCGCACCGGGGAGCTGTTTTTT. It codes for CASGETGRTGELFF.

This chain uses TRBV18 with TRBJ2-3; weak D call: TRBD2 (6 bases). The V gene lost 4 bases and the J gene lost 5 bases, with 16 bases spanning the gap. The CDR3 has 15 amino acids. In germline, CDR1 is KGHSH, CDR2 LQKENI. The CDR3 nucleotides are TGTGCCAGCTCACGCCGACTAGTACCAGTAGATACGCAGTATTTT. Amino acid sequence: CASSRRLVPVDTQYF.

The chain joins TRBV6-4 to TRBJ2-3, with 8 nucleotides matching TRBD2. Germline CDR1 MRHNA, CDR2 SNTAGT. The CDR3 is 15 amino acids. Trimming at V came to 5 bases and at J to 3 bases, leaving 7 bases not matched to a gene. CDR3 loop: CASSKETSETDTQYF. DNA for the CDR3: TGTGCCAGCAGTAAGGAGACTAGCGAAACAGATACGCAGTATTTT.

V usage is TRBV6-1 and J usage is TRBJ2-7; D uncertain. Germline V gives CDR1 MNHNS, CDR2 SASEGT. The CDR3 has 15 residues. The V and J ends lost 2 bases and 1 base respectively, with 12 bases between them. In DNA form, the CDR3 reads TGTGCCAGCAGTGAAACGCTTCGGTCATCCTACGAGCAGTACTTC. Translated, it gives CASSETLRSSYEQYF.

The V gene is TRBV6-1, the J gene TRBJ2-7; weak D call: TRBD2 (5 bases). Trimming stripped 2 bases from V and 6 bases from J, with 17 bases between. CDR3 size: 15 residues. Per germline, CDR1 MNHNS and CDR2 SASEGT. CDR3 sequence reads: CASSERFRLEGEQYF. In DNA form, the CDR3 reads TGTGCCAGCAGTGAAAGGTTCCGTCTTGAGGGCGAGCAGTACTTC.

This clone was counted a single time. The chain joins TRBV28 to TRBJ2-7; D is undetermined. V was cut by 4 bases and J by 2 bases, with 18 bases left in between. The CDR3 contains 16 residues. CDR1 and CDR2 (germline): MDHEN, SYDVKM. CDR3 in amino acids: CASSSPGGLSPYEQYF. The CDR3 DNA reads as TGTGCCAGCAGTTCACCAGGCGGCCTCAGTCCCTACGAGCAGTACTTC.

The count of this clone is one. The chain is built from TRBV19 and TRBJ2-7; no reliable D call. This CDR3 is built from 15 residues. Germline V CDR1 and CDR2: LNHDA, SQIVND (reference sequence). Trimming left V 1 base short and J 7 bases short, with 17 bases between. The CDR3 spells CASSIGWGKVGEQYF. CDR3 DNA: TGTGCCAGTAGTATAGGGTGGGGAAAGGTAGGGGAGCAGTACTTC.

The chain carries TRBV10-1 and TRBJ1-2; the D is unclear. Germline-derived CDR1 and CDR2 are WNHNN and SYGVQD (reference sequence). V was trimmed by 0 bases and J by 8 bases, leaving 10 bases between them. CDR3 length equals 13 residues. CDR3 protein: CASSESMGKGYTF. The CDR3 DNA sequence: TGCGCCAGCAGTGAGTCGATGGGGAAAGGCTACACCTTC.

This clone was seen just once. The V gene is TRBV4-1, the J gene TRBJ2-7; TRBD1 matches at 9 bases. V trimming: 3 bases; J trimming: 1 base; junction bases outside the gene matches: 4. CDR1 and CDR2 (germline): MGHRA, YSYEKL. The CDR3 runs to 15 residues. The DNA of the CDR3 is TGCGCCAGCAGCCAGGGACAGGGAGGATCCTACGAGCAGTACTTC. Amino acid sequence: CASSQGQGGSYEQYF.

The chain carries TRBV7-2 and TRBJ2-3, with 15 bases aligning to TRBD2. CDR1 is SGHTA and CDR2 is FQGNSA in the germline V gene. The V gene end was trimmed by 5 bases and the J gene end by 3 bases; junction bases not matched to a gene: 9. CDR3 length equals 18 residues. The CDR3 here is CASSAGLAGGPNTDTQYF. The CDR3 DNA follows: TGTGCCAGCAGCGCCGGACTAGCGGGAGGGCCTAATACAGATACGCAGTATTTT. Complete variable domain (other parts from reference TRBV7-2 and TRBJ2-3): GAGVSQSPSNKVTEKGKDVELRCDPISGHTALYWYRQSLGQGLEFLIYFQGNSAPDKSGLPSDRFSAERTGGSVSTLTIQRTQQEDSAVYLCASSAGLAGGPNTDTQYFGPGTRLTVL.

The CDR3 nucleotides are TGTGCCAGCAGGAGACAGGGTAACACCGGGGAGCTGTTTTTT. This sequence encodes CASRRQGNTGELFF. The chain uses TRBV6-1 and TRBJ2-2; 7 nucleotides agree with TRBD1. Germline lookup yields CDR1 MNHNS and CDR2 SASEGT. The V gene end was trimmed by 6 bases and the J gene end by 2 bases; junction bases not matched to a gene: 3. This CDR3 is built from 14 residues.

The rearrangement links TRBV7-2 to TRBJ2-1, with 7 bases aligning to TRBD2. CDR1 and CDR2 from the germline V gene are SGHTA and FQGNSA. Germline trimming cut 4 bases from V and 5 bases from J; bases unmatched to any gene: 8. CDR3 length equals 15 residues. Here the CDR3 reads CASSSGGSRNNEQFF. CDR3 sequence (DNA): TGTGCCAGCAGCTCTGGCGGGAGCAGGAACAATGAGCAGTTCTTC.

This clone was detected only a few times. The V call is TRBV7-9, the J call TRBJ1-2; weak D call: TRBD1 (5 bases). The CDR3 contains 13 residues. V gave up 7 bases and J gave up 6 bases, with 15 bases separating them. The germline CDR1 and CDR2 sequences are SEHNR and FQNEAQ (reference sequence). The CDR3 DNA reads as TGTGCCAGCATCGAGGGTGGGGGAGATGGCTACACCTTC. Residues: CASIEGGGDGYTF.

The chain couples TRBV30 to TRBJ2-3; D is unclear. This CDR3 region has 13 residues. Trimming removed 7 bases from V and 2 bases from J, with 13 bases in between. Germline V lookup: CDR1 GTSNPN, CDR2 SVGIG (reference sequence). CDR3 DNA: TGTGCCTTGCAGCCACAGTACACAGATACGCAGTATTTT. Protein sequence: CALQPQYTDTQYF.

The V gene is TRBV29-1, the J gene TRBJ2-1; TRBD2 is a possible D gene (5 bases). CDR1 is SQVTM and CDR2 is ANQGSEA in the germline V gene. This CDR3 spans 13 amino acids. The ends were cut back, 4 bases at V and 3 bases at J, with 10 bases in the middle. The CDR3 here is CSVAEGVYNEQFF. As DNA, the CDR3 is TGCAGCGTTGCCGAGGGAGTCTACAATGAGCAGTTCTTC.

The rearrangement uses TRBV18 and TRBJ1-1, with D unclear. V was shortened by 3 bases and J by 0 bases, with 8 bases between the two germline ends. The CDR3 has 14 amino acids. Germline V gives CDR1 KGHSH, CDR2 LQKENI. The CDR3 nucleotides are TGTGCCAGCTCACCCCCACAGCTGAACACTGAAGCTTTCTTT. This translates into CASSPPQLNTEAFF.

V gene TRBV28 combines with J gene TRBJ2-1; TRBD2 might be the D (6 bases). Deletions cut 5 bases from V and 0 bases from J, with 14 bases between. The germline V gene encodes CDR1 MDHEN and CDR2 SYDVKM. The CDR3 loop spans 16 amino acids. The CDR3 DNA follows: TGTGCCAGCAGTCTTGTAGCGGAGGCCTCCTACAATGAGCAGTTCTTC. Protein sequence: CASSLVAEASYNEQFF.

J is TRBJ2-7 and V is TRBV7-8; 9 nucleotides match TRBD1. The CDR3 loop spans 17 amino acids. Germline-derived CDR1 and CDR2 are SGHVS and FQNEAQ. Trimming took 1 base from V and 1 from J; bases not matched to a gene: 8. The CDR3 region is CASSLDPHGTGSYEQYF. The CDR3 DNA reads TGTGCCAGCAGCTTAGACCCCCACGGGACAGGGTCCTACGAGCAGTACTTC.

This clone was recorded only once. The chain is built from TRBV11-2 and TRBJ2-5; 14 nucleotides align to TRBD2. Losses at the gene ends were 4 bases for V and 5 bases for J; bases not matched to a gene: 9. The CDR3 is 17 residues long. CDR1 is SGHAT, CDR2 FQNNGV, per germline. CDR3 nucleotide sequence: TGTGCCAGCAGCTGGTCCGGGACTAGCGGGAGCCGTGAGACCCAGTACTTC. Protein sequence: CASSWSGTSGSRETQYF.

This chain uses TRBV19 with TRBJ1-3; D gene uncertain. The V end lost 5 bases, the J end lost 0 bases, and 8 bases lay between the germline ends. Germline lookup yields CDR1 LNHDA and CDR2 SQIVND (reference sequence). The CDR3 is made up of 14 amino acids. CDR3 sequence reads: CASSDWSSGNTIYF. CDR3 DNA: TGTGCCAGTAGTGACTGGTCCTCTGGAAACACCATATATTTT.